Listed below are T cell receptor beta chains from one sample, sequenced in a study of blood T cell repertoires in COVID-19. Some clones are missing from TCRdb's copy, which holds only in-frame ones; the method was immunoSEQ multiplex PCR. This sample has approximately 320,000 clones, with roughly nine tenths found just once. The material sequenced was peripheral blood. The receptor set was obtained from a woman aged 25 to 39 with COVID-19, enrolled during active disease. CDR3s include the opening cysteine and the closing phenylalanine or tryptophan. A D gene is named only where the DNA matches it firmly. The size field is filled for only some rows; it gives once, few, many or a size class.

j_call	d_call	clone_size	v_call	cdr3_aa	cdr3_nt
TRBJ1-2	-	-	TRBV25-1	CASSSGANYGYTF	TGTGCCAGCTCGTCAGGGGCGAACTATGGCTACACCTTC
TRBJ2-7	-	-	TRBV10-1	CASQEEGSYEQYF	TGCGCCAGCCAAGAGGAGGGGAGCTACGAGCAGTACTTC
TRBJ2-7	-	-	TRBV19	CASSEGWTTYEQYF	TGTGCCAGTAGTGAAGGTTGGACTACCTACGAGCAGTACTTC
TRBJ1-1	TRBD1	-	TRBV11-2	CASSLGQGVEAFF	TGTGCCAGCAGCTTGGGACAGGGTGTTGAAGCTTTCTTT
TRBJ1-1	-	-	TRBV19	CASTLRGNTEAFF	TGTGCCAGTACCCTCCGGGGAAACACTGAAGCTTTCTTT
TRBJ2-7	TRBD1	-	TRBV11-3	CASSPDGQGYEQYF	TGTGCCAGCAGCCCCGATGGACAGGGTTACGAGCAGTACTTC
TRBJ1-1	-	-	TRBV6-5	CASSHTPQTEAFF	TGTGCCAGCAGTCACACCCCTCAAACTGAAGCTTTCTTT
TRBJ1-1	TRBD1	-	TRBV11-2	CASSSGTGVYGIEAFF	TGTGCCAGCAGCTCTGGGACAGGGGTGTATGGGATAGAAGCTTTCTTT
TRBJ1-2	TRBD1	-	TRBV5-4	CASSFGTGKADGYTF	TGTGCCAGCAGCTTTGGGACAGGGAAAGCGGATGGCTACACCTTC
TRBJ2-3	TRBD2	-	TRBV6-1	CASSEPRTSGGARSTDTQYF	TGTGCCAGCAGTGAACCTAGGACTAGCGGGGGGGCAAGGAGCACAGATACGCAGTATTTT
TRBJ2-4	-	once	TRBV5-6	CASSRASVGLAKNIQYF	TGTGCCAGCAGCAGAGCGTCTGTGGGACTAGCCAAAAACATTCAGTACTTC
TRBJ1-1	TRBD1	-	TRBV5-1	CASSPWDRNTEAFF	TGCGCCAGCAGCCCCTGGGACAGGAACACTGAAGCTTTCTTT
TRBJ1-5	TRBD1	once	TRBV5-1	CASSLSGQGNQPQHF	TGCGCCAGCAGCTTGTCTGGACAGGGGAATCAGCCCCAGCATTTT
TRBJ1-3	-	-	TRBV10-1	CASSEYGFTGDTIYF	TGCGCCAGCAGTGAGTATGGCTTCACGGGAGACACCATATATTTT
TRBJ2-1	-	-	TRBV7-2	CASTPQGSIRNEQFF	TGTGCCAGCACCCCCCAGGGGAGTATTAGGAATGAGCAGTTCTTC
TRBJ2-7	TRBD2	-	TRBV27	CASSLTSGSREQYF	TGTGCCAGCAGCTTGACTAGCGGGTCTCGGGAGCAGTACTTC
TRBJ2-3	-	-	TRBV3-1/TRBV3-2	CASSLEADTQYF	TGTGCCAGCAGCCTCGAGGCAGATACGCAGTATTTT
TRBJ2-3	TRBD2	-	TRBV6-5	CASSRLAGLVDTQYF	TGTGCCAGCAGCCGACTAGCGGGGCTGGTAGATACGCAGTATTTT
TRBJ1-1	TRBD1	-	TRBV5-1	CASTTHPGQGRTEAFF	TGCGCCAGCACAACCCACCCAGGACAGGGTCGCACTGAAGCTTTCTTT
TRBJ2-4	-	-	TRBV6-5	CASSYSTGSKNIQYF	TGTGCCAGCAGTTACTCGACAGGATCCAAAAACATTCAGTACTTC
TRBJ2-7	TRBD2	-	TRBV9	CASSAGLATEQYF	TGTGCCAGCAGCGCCGGACTAGCGACCGAGCAGTACTTC
TRBJ2-3	-	-	TRBV25-1	CASSAAGDTATDTQYF	TGTGCCAGCAGTGCCGCTGGGGACACGGCTACAGATACGCAGTATTTT
TRBJ1-6	TRBD1	-	TRBV3-1/TRBV3-2	CASSRKKGQGYSPLHF	TGTGCCAGCAGCCGAAAGAAGGGACAGGGATATTCACCCCTCCACTTT
TRBJ1-2	-	-	TRBV10-1	CASSRTVNYGYTF	TGCGCCAGCAGCCGGACAGTTAACTATGGCTACACCTTC
TRBJ2-3	TRBD2	once	TRBV4-1	CASSQDGTSSGASTDTQYF	TGCGCCAGCAGCCAAGATGGGACCTCTAGCGGTGCTAGCACAGATACGCAGTATTTT
TRBJ1-2	TRBD1	-	TRBV7-2	CASSLDGTGGGGYTF	TGTGCCAGCAGCTTAGATGGGACAGGGGGTGGTGGCTACACCTTC
TRBJ1-1	-	-	TRBV6-5	CASRTTGNTEAFF	TGTGCCAGCAGAACAACGGGGAACACTGAAGCTTTCTTT
TRBJ1-5	-	-	TRBV7-2	CASSYHAGPQHF	TGTGCCAGCAGCTATCATGCGGGGCCCCAGCATTTT
TRBJ1-1	TRBD1	-	TRBV15	CATSSSGTANTEAFF	TGTGCCACCAGCAGCTCGGGGACAGCGAACACTGAAGCTTTCTTT
TRBJ1-5	TRBD1	-	TRBV4-1	CASSQVKSGQDGRQPQHF	TGCGCCAGCAGCCAAGTTAAAAGCGGACAGGACGGCAGGCAGCCCCAGCATTTT
TRBJ1-2	TRBD1	once	TRBV27	CASRYRDRDGYTF	TGTGCCAGCAGATACAGGGACAGGGATGGCTACACCTTC
TRBJ1-1	-	-	TRBV29-1	CSVERPRRDTEAFF	TGCAGCGTTGAAAGGCCTCGGAGGGACACTGAAGCTTTCTTT